The sequence of this TCR beta chain was determined in a study of OX40 agonist ivuxolimab in advanced cancers. Across the whole study: Dosing consisted of intravenous ivuxolimab at 0.01 to 10 mg/kg every 2 weeks. Previous treatment with anti-PD-1, anti-PD-L1 or anti-CTLA-4 therapy was allowed; 40% had received some. Regarding the study as a whole: Mean expanded clone counts were higher in CD8+ than CD4+ T cells. Dose levels from 0.1 to 3.0 mg/kg saw CD4+ and CD8+ blood T cells expand clonally by week 6.

Using immunoSEQ multiplex PCR, the repertoire was profiled, and TCRdb retains in-frame clones only, with some absent. The data show tens of thousands of clones, with more than 85% seen just once and roughly 19% held by the top ten. The CDR3 length is 13 residues. The V gene lost 2 bases and the J gene lost 5 bases, with 12 bases spanning the gap. Germline assignment: CDR1 GTSNPN and CDR2 SVGIG (reference sequence). Points on this clone: What it recognizes is unknown.

This specimen was CD4+ or CD8+ T cells sorted from blood, taken in a trial of the OX40 agonist ivuxolimab. This sequence joins TRBV30 and TRBJ2-5, with no clear D. The clonotype originates from an adult with an advanced solid tumor such as melanoma, head and neck, liver or kidney cancer. The CDR3 coding sequence is TGTGCCTGGAGTAGGTCGCCGTGGGAGACCCAGTACTTC. It encodes CAWSRSPWETQYF.